These 21 T cell receptor beta chains originate from one sample sequenced in a study of blood T cell repertoires in COVID-19. Profiling relied on immunoSEQ multiplex PCR, and the TCRdb table lists in-frame clones only, not all of them. The table shows some 97,000 clones, with 91% occurring only once. The sample consisted of peripheral blood. The receptors stem from a man between 60 and 75 years old with acute or convalescent COVID-19.

The V gene is TRBV7-8, the J gene TRBJ1-1; TRBD1 matches at 10 bases. J lost 5 bases, V lost 5 bases, and 8 bases had no gene match. The CDR3 has 15 residues. Germline V gene data show CDR1 as SGHVS and CDR2 as FQNEAQ. The CDR3 DNA reads TGTGCCAGCAGCCCCCGAGGGACAGGGGTTACTGAAGCTTTCTTT. Amino acids: CASSPRGTGVTEAFF.

This rearrangement joins TRBV29-1 to TRBJ2-5, with TRBD1 matching over 7 bases. The germline gives CDR1 SQVTM, CDR2 ANQGSEA. The V and J ends lost 4 bases and 2 bases, in that order; junction bases with no gene match: 4. The CDR3 is made up of 13 amino acids. CDR3 sequence: CSVAEGAQETQYF. CDR3 sequence (DNA): TGCAGCGTTGCCGAGGGGGCTCAAGAGACCCAGTACTTC.

V gene TRBV28 combines with J gene TRBJ1-2, with 8 bases aligning to TRBD1. Germline assignment: CDR1 MDHEN and CDR2 SYDVKM. The CDR3 has 14 residues. J gave up 4 bases and V 3 bases, and 4 bases lay outside the gene matches. CDR3 sequence reads: CASSFTGGTYGYTF. CDR3 nucleotides: TGTGCCAGCAGTTTTACAGGGGGAACCTATGGCTACACCTTC.

The chain has TRBV19 and TRBJ1-3; 7 bases align to TRBD1. The CDR3 is 16 residues long. V trimming: 5 bases; J trimming: 2 bases; junction bases outside the gene matches: 9. Germline assignment: CDR1 LNHDA and CDR2 SQIVND (reference sequence). This CDR3 reads CASSPPRQGTGNTIYF. The DNA for the CDR3 is TGTGCCAGTAGTCCACCTCGACAGGGTACTGGAAACACCATATATTTT.

The chain carries TRBV30 and TRBJ1-4; D is undetermined. The CDR3 contains 13 residues. CDR1 GTSNPN and CDR2 SVGIG come from the germline V gene (reference sequence). The ends were cut back, 1 base at V and 8 bases at J, with 11 bases in the middle. CDR3: CAWSAGREEKLFF. CDR3 bases: TGTGCCTGGAGTGCGGGGAGAGAGGAAAAACTGTTTTTT.

The chain joins TRBV19 to TRBJ1-2, with 10 bases identical to TRBD1. V was pared by 7 bases and J by 4 bases, with 9 bases of the junction left unmatched. The CDR3 runs to 15 residues. Germline CDR1 and CDR2: LNHDA and SQIVND (reference sequence). CDR3 bases: TGTGCCAGTAACACCCGGGACAGGGGTGCCTATGGCTACACCTTC. This encodes CASNTRDRGAYGYTF.

The chain has TRBV7-8 and TRBJ2-7, with a tentative D call TRBD2 (6 bases). Germline values: CDR1 SGHVS, CDR2 FQNEAQ. This CDR3 is built from 13 residues. With 5 bases removed from V and 7 bases from J, the gap between germline ends came to 15 bases. This chain's CDR3 is CASSRDGRTEQYF. The CDR3 DNA follows: TGTGCCAGCAGCCGGGATGGGAGGACTGAGCAGTACTTC. The full variable domain, completed using reference TRBV7-8 and TRBJ2-7, is GAGVSQSPRYKVAKRGQDVALRCDPISGHVSLFWYQQALGQGPEFLTYFQNEAQLDKSGLPSDRFFAERPEGSVSTLKIQRTQQEDSAVYLCASSRDGRTEQYFGPGTRLTVT.

The chain employs TRBV28 and TRBJ1-5; D is ambiguous. CDR3 length: 15 residues. CDR1 is MDHEN and CDR2 is SYDVKM in the germline V gene. Trimming pared 2 bases from V and 5 bases from J, leaving 13 bases between. The CDR3 DNA follows: TGTGCCAGCAGTTTAGGAGGTGGGGTCCATCAGCCCCAGCATTTT. Its protein product is CASSLGGGVHQPQHF. Based on the CDR3 plus reference TRBV28 and TRBJ1-5, the full variable domain is DVKVTQSSRYLVKRTGEKVFLECVQDMDHENMFWYRQDPGLGLRLIYFSYDVKMKEKGDIPEGYSVSREKKERFSLILESASTNQTSMYLCASSLGGGVHQPQHFGDGTRLSIL.

Comment on this clone: Germline and junction disagree at one end, which may indicate a read error. The rearrangement links TRBV28 to TRBJ2-1, with 7 bases that match TRBD1. Germline V gives CDR1 MDHEN, CDR2 SYDVKM. The CDR3 spans 15 residues. Here the CDR3 reads CASSTRQGSYDEQFF. CDR3 nucleotide sequence: TGTGCCAGCAGTACTAGACAGGGTTCCTACGATGAGCAGTTCTTC. Full variable domain (rest looked up from reference TRBV28 and TRBJ2-1): DVKVTQSSRYLVKRTGEKVFLECVQDMDHENMFWYRQDPGLGLRLIYFSYDVKMKEKGDIPEGYSVSREKKERFSLILESASTNQTSMYLCASSTRQGSYDEQFFGPGTRLTVL.

This clone was seen only once. The chain recombines TRBV27 with TRBJ1-6; a weak D match, TRBD1 (5 bases). CDR3 length: 21 residues. The V gene lost 1 base and the J gene lost 0 bases, with 22 bases spanning the gap. Germline CDR1 is MNHEY and CDR2 is SMNVEV (reference sequence). Here the CDR3 DNA reads TGTGCCAGCAGTTTATTCTCTCCGACAGCATTCCAGAGCTCCTATAATTCACCCCTCCACTTT. Its translation: CASSLFSPTAFQSSYNSPLHF.

Only a few counts were recorded for this clone. The rearrangement links TRBV11-2 to TRBJ2-4; a weak D match, TRBD2 (6 bases). The germline CDR1 and CDR2 sequences are SGHAT and FQNNGV. There are 15 residues in the CDR3. V gave up 0 bases and J gave up 4 bases, with 10 bases separating them. CDR3 in amino acids: CASSLDAGRKNIQYF. The DNA for the CDR3 is TGTGCCAGCAGCTTAGATGCGGGGAGAAAAAACATTCAGTACTTC.

The V call is TRBV5-4, the J call TRBJ2-1; 11 bases line up with TRBD2. From germline, CDR1 is SGHNT and CDR2 YYREEE (reference sequence). Trimming cost V 0 bases and J 2 bases; bases outside gene matches: 1. The CDR3 is 16 residues long. Here the CDR3 reads CASSLGLAGTYNEQFF. DNA for the CDR3: TGTGCCAGCAGCTTGGGACTAGCGGGAACCTACAATGAGCAGTTCTTC.

This clone showed up just a few times. This chain joins TRBV5-1 and TRBJ2-7; 10 positions agree with TRBD2. This CDR3 comprises 14 residues. V lost 2 bases and J lost 2; bases outside the gene matches: 1. Germline assignment: CDR1 SGHRS and CDR2 YFSETQ. The CDR3 DNA reads TGCGCCAGCAGCTTTACTAGCGGGGCCTACGAGCAGTACTTC. It specifies CASSFTSGAYEQYF.

The V and J genes are TRBV3-1 (or the pseudogene TRBV3-2) and TRBJ2-7; the D gene is possibly TRBD1 (5 bases). Trimming removed 1 base from V and 9 bases from J, with 16 bases in between. The CDR3 consists of 14 residues. The germline V gene encodes CDR1 LGHDT and CDR2 YNNKEL (reference sequence). CDR3 coding DNA: TGTGCCAGCAGCCAAGTAGCAGGGTACGTGGGGCAGTACTTC. Translation gives CASSQVAGYVGQYF.

J is TRBJ2-3 and V is TRBV24-1; perhaps TRBD1 as D (6 bases). The CDR3 loop spans 16 amino acids. V lost 3 bases to trimming and J lost 4 bases, with 16 bases between them. CDR1 and CDR2 (germline): KGHDR, SFDVKD. CDR3 coding DNA: TGTGCCACCAGTGATACAGGGTTCGATTTTGCAGATACGCAGTATTTT. Translating it yields CATSDTGFDFADTQYF.

The genes are TRBV10-3 and TRBJ1-5, with D possibly matching TRBD1 (6 bases). The CDR3 is 13 residues long. Deletions cut 6 bases from V and 1 base from J, with 7 bases between. The germline V gene encodes CDR1 ENHRY and CDR2 SYGVKD. CDR3 nucleotide sequence: TGTGCCATCAGGGACAGAAGCAATCAGCCCCAGCATTTT. This codes for CAIRDRSNQPQHF.

CDR3 sequence reads: CASSLESGGPRYTQYF. In nucleotides, the CDR3 is TGTGCCAGCAGCTTAGAATCGGGAGGGCCCCGGTATACGCAGTATTTT. The chain has TRBV11-2 and TRBJ2-3, with TRBD2 matching over 8 bases. This CDR3 spans 16 amino acids. In germline, CDR1 is SGHAT, CDR2 FQNNGV. Trimming took 0 bases from V and 7 from J; bases not matched to a gene: 9.

This clone occurred a few times. The chain carries TRBV2 and TRBJ2-3; D not certain. CDR3 length: 11 residues. Trimming stripped 7 bases from V and 3 bases from J, with 5 bases between. Germline-derived CDR1 and CDR2 are SNHLY and FYNNEI. The CDR3 bases are TGTGCCAGCACCAGAACAGATACGCAGTATTTT. It codes for CASTRTDTQYF.

This clone was seen only once. J is TRBJ2-3 and V is TRBV10-3; 7 bases align to TRBD2. CDR3 length: 16 residues. V was pared by 4 bases and J by 2 bases, with 9 bases of the junction left unmatched. The germline V gene encodes CDR1 ENHRY and CDR2 SYGVKD. The CDR3 nucleotides are TGTGCCATCAGTGGGGGTCAGGCGGGAGACACAGATACGCAGTATTTT. It translates to CAISGGQAGDTDTQYF.

The gene calls are TRBV3-1 (or the pseudogene TRBV3-2) and TRBJ1-1, with unresolved D. CDR1 is LGHDT, CDR2 YNNKEL, per germline (reference sequence). The CDR3 extends over 14 amino acids. Deletions cut 0 bases from V and 6 bases from J, with 11 bases between. DNA of the CDR3: TGTGCCAGCAGCCAAGATTGGAGCCAGCCTGAAGCTTTCTTT. Amino acid sequence: CASSQDWSQPEAFF.

The chain employs TRBV24-1 and TRBJ2-1; 8 positions agree with TRBD2. The CDR3 spans 13 residues. With V trimmed by 7 bases and J by 10 bases, 8 bases remained unmatched. From germline, CDR1 is KGHDR and CDR2 SFDVKD. As DNA, the CDR3 is TGTGCCACCAGCCCGGGGCTAGCGGGCGAGCAGTTCTTC. Protein: CATSPGLAGEQFF.